Described below is a single TCR beta chain sequence and its context. This entry belongs to a study of blood T cell repertoires in COVID-19. Study-wide context: Samples representing acute and convalescent COVID-19 were sourced from the United States, Italy and Spain. The analysed material was cDNA or gDNA that came from T cells, B-cell-depleted T cells, or PBMCs.

Authors' processing steps: Amplifying reference gene primers gave estimates of nucleated cell counts. Using immunoSEQ multiplex PCR, the repertoire was profiled, and TCRdb retains in-frame clones only, with some absent. The V and J calls and clone size come from that table; D and trimming were worked out from the DNA. The sample holds 36,000 or so clones, just over 85% seen once. Germline V gene data show CDR1 as LNHDA and CDR2 as SQIVND (reference sequence). V shed 1 base and J 0 bases; nucleotides not matched to a gene: 5. This CDR3 spans 16 amino acids. The sequenced sample was peripheral blood. This clonotype was obtained from a woman aged 65 to 85 with active COVID-19. V and J are TRBV19 and TRBJ2-7, with 8 bases lining up with TRBD1. CDR3 sequence (DNA): TGTGCCAGTAGTATAGCCTCGACAGGGGACTCCTACGAGCAGTACTTC. Protein sequence: CASSIASTGDSYEQYF.